This TCR beta chain was sequenced during a study of technical replicates of blood from several donors. This clone was observed a single time. Assay used: immunoSEQ multiplex PCR; TCRdb lists only in-frame clones, some missing. Found here are tens of thousands of clones, 97% of them singletons; the top ten hold approximately 0.18%. The origin of this receptor is a human donor in good health. Sequenced: T cells isolated from PBMCs.

The CDR3 DNA reads TGTGCCAGCAGCCTAGGGGTAGCGGGAGGATACAATGAGCAGTTCTTC. It encodes CASSLGVAGGYNEQFF. The genes are TRBV7-9 and TRBJ2-1; 10 positions agree with TRBD2. The junction had 8 bases not matched to a gene; V was cut back by 5 bases and J by 4 bases. The CDR3 covers 16 residues. Per germline, CDR1 SEHNR and CDR2 FQNEAQ (reference sequence).